The 28 T cell receptor beta chains listed next were all sequenced from one sample in a study of Tregs in tolerant kidney transplant recipients. The table came from immunoSEQ multiplex PCR; TCRdb's copy has only in-frame clones and leaves some out. The sample includes roughly 250,000 clones, roughly four fifths seen only once; the top ten take approximately 0.69%. The material sequenced was CD4+ T cells from blood. The receptors derive from a human donor in good health.

The chain couples TRBV2 to TRBJ2-1; D possibly corresponds to TRBD1 (6 bases). Germline CDR1 reads SNHLY; CDR2 reads FYNNEI. The CDR3 covers 14 residues. Trimming removed 8 bases at V and 0 bases at J, with 11 bases between. CDR3 nucleotides: TGTGCCAGCCTGGACAGCAGCTCCTACAATGAGCAGTTCTTC. Its translation: CASLDSSSYNEQFF.

The J gene is TRBJ1-5, the V gene TRBV7-8; no firm D call. Germline V gene lookup returns CDR1 SGHVS and CDR2 FQNEAQ. V lost 1 base and J 6 bases, leaving 10 bases between the germline ends. This CDR3 has 14 amino acids. The CDR3 DNA is TGTGCCAGCAGCTTAGAATTCTTCGGTCAGCCCCAGCATTTT. Translation gives CASSLEFFGQPQHF.

This chain joins TRBV21-1 and TRBJ2-2; the D call of TRBD1 is as the table states it, not checked on the DNA. TRBV21-1 is a known pseudogene. The CDR3 contains 15 residues. CDR3 protein: CARSGGTGNTGELFF. The CDR3, as DNA: TGTGCCAGATCCGGTGGGACAGGGAACACCGGGGAGCTGTTTTTT.

There are a few counts of this clone. The CDR3 region is CASSVLKTYTGELFF. The CDR3, as DNA: TGTGCCAGCAGCGTCTTAAAGACTTACACCGGGGAGCTGTTTTTT. The rearrangement links TRBV5-6 to TRBJ2-2, with D hard to call. CDR1 and CDR2 from the germline V gene are SGHDT and YYEEEE. V lost 4 bases, J lost 3 bases, and 13 bases lay in between. The length of the CDR3 is 15 residues.

This clone was counted only a few times. The V and J genes are TRBV7-2 and TRBJ1-2; 7 bases match TRBD1. The CDR3 is 14 amino acids. CDR1 is SGHTA, CDR2 FQGNSA, per germline. V dropped 4 bases and J dropped 5; count of bases not matched to a gene: 7. The DNA for the CDR3 is TGTGCCAGCAGCTCGAGACAGGGTGGATATGGCTACACCTTC. Translating gives CASSSRQGGYGYTF.

With respect to this clone: Other DNA sequences from this sample encode an identical CDR3 as well. The chain combines TRBV7-9 with TRBJ1-1, with D tentatively TRBD1 (6 bases). Per germline, CDR1 SEHNR and CDR2 FQNEAQ (reference sequence). The CDR3 spans 13 residues. Trimming left V 5 bases short and J 3 bases short, with 10 bases between. For the CDR3, the DNA is TGTGCCAGCAGCCTCTACAGGGACACTGAAGCTTTCTTT. Its protein product is CASSLYRDTEAFF.

V usage is TRBV5-1 and J usage is TRBJ2-7; weak D call: TRBD1 (6 bases). This CDR3 is 13 amino acids long. CDR1 and CDR2 from the germline V gene are SGHRS and YFSETQ. V lost 7 bases and J lost 3, with 14 bases in between. The CDR3 is CASGRRDNYEQYF. DNA for the CDR3: TGCGCCAGCGGACGCCGGGACAACTACGAGCAGTACTTC.

The chain combines TRBV7-9 with TRBJ1-3; 7 bases fit TRBD1. The CDR3 is 13 amino acids. Trimming took 11 bases from V and 2 from J; bases not matched to a gene: 6. The germline V gene encodes CDR1 SEHNR and CDR2 FQNEAQ (reference sequence). The DNA of the CDR3 is TGTGCCGGGGACGGGACAGCTGGAAACACCATATATTTT. Its protein is CAGDGTAGNTIYF.

The chain links TRBV19 to TRBJ1-1, with TRBD1 identical over 7 bases. Trimming cost V 5 bases and J 4 bases; bases outside gene matches: 7. The V gene's germline CDR1 is LNHDA and CDR2 SQIVND (reference sequence). The CDR3 spans 14 residues. The CDR3 spells CASSWGDRVTEAFF. Here the CDR3 DNA reads TGTGCCAGTAGTTGGGGTGACAGGGTCACTGAAGCTTTCTTT.

This clone was seen a few times. The sample contains more than one DNA sequence encoding this CDR3. The rearrangement joins TRBV20-1 to TRBJ2-1; D gene ambiguous. Trimming stripped 3 bases from V and 6 bases from J, with 6 bases between. This CDR3 comprises 11 residues. The germline gives CDR1 DFQATT, CDR2 SNEGSKA (reference sequence). The CDR3 DNA reads TGCAGTGCTAGTGGGCGCAATGAGCAGTTCTTC. It encodes CSASGRNEQFF.

V usage is TRBV19 and J usage is TRBJ2-4; weak D call: TRBD1 (7 bases). CDR3 size: 13 residues. V lost 6 bases, J lost 6 bases, and 12 bases lay in between. In germline, CDR1 is LNHDA, CDR2 SQIVND (reference sequence). The CDR3 region has the DNA TGTGCCAGTAGGCGGGACAGCAGAAACATTCAGTACTTC. Protein product: CASRRDSRNIQYF.

The rearrangement links TRBV2 to TRBJ2-1; 14 positions match TRBD2. The CDR3 sequence is 16 residues long. Germline CDR1 is SNHLY and CDR2 is FYNNEI. The V gene end was trimmed by 3 bases and the J gene end by 6 bases; junction bases not matched to a gene: 4. This CDR3 reads CASSDAGTSGSNEQFF. For the CDR3, the DNA is TGTGCCAGCAGTGATGCCGGGACTAGCGGGAGCAATGAGCAGTTCTTC.

The table lists this clone with a few counts. The chain links TRBV5-1 to TRBJ2-2, with TRBD1 identical over 7 bases. Germline values: CDR1 SGHRS, CDR2 YFSETQ. With 0 bases clipped from V and 3 bases from J, the junction kept 8 bases outside the gene matches. CDR3 length equals 17 residues. CDR3 sequence: CASSLAGTGVYTGELFF. DNA for the CDR3: TGCGCCAGCAGCTTGGCCGGTACAGGGGTATACACCGGGGAGCTGTTTTTT.

V gene TRBV11-2 combines with J gene TRBJ1-2; a possible D gene is TRBD1 (5 bases). The length of the CDR3 is 17 residues. V gave up 0 bases and J gave up 8 bases, with 22 bases separating them. Germline loops: CDR1 SGHAT, CDR2 FQNNGV. The DNA for the CDR3 is TGTGCCAGCAGCTTAGACGCCCCCCAGGACAACCTGAGGGGCTACACCTTC. Translation gives CASSLDAPQDNLRGYTF. The entire variable domain, with the rest obtained from reference TRBV11-2 and TRBJ1-2, is as follows: EAGVAQSPRYKIIEKRQSVAFWCNPISGHATLYWYQQILGQGPKLLIQFQNNGVVDDSQLPKDRFSAERLKGVDSTLKIQPAKLEDSAVYLCASSLDAPQDNLRGYTFGSGTRLTVV.

The chain uses TRBV6-1 and TRBJ2-2; the D gene is possibly TRBD1 (6 bases). This CDR3 contains 20 residues. Germline values: CDR1 MNHNS, CDR2 SASEGT. The V end lost 3 bases, the J end lost 5 bases, and 28 bases lay between the germline ends. The CDR3 loop is CASSESWTATPPKGTGELFF. The CDR3 DNA is TGTGCCAGCAGTGAGAGTTGGACAGCGACACCTCCGAAGGGAACCGGGGAGCTGTTTTTT.

The chain joins TRBV18 to TRBJ2-2; 7 bases map to TRBD1. The CDR3 spans 14 residues. The germline V gene has CDR1 KGHSH and CDR2 LQKENI. V shed 2 bases and J 6 bases; nucleotides not matched to a gene: 3. CDR3 DNA sequence: TGTGCCAGCTCACCAGCCAGGGGGTCCGGGGAGCTGTTTTTT. It yields the protein CASSPARGSGELFF.

In its sample, this clone was seen a few times. The chain is built from TRBV5-8 and TRBJ1-5; D call uncertain. CDR3 length equals 15 residues. CDR1 is SGHTS and CDR2 is YDEGEE in the germline V gene. The V and J ends lost 1 base and 2 bases respectively, with 10 bases between them. Written as DNA, the CDR3 is TGTGCCAGCAGCTTGATGGCGGCGGGCAATCAGCCCCAGCATTTT. As protein: CASSLMAAGNQPQHF.

This sequence joins TRBV4-2 and TRBJ2-7; no clear D. V was shortened by 5 bases and J by 4 bases, with 18 bases between the two germline ends. The germline gives CDR1 LGHNA, CDR2 YNFKEQ. CDR3 size: 15 residues. The CDR3 protein is CASSSADLPVYEQYF. The CDR3 bases are TGTGCCAGCAGCTCCGCGGACCTTCCCGTGTACGAGCAGTACTTC.

This chain joins TRBV21-1 and TRBJ2-1; the D call TRBD2 from the table was never checked on the DNA. TRBV21-1 is recorded as a pseudogene. The CDR3 consists of 13 residues. The CDR3 bases are TGTGCCAGCAGCAATGACCCAGGAGGTGAGCAGTTCTTC. Translating it yields CASSNDPGGEQFF.

The rearrangement joins TRBV5-6 to TRBJ2-7; no clear D. The CDR3 has 14 amino acids. Germline lookup yields CDR1 SGHDT and CDR2 YYEEEE. V was shortened by 0 bases and J by 3 bases, with 10 bases between the two germline ends. This chain's CDR3 is CASSLGGGIYEQYF. CDR3 DNA sequence: TGTGCCAGCAGCTTGGGTGGCGGAATCTACGAGCAGTACTTC.

CDR3 bases: TGTGCCAGCACCGCGACCAACAATCAGCCCCAGCATTTT. Its translation is CASTATNNQPQHF. The chain uses TRBV6-1 and TRBJ1-5; D uncertain. Germline lookup yields CDR1 MNHNS and CDR2 SASEGT. The V gene lost 7 bases and the J gene lost 3 bases, with 10 bases spanning the gap. The CDR3 extends over 13 amino acids.

The V call is TRBV7-7, the J call TRBJ2-1, with 8 bases identical to TRBD1. CDR1 is SSHAT, CDR2 FNYEAQ, per germline (reference sequence). CDR3 size: 17 residues. Losses at the gene ends were 5 bases for V and 0 bases for J; bases not matched to a gene: 9. The DNA for the CDR3 is TGTGCCAGCAGCCCAGGGACAGGACTGAGCTCCTACAATGAGCAGTTCTTC. It yields the protein CASSPGTGLSSYNEQFF.

The chain employs TRBV6-1 and TRBJ2-1; 8 bases match TRBD1. CDR3 length: 15 amino acids. With 7 bases clipped from V and 3 bases from J, the junction kept 8 bases outside the gene matches. Per germline, CDR1 MNHNS and CDR2 SASEGT. CDR3 in DNA: TGTGCCAGCATTGGGGGACAGGCCTACTACAATGAGCAGTTCTTC. Its protein is CASIGGQAYYNEQFF.

In nucleotides, the CDR3 is TGTGCCAGCAGTGAGGGGGGAAAGGGGGCCTATGGCTACACCTTC. Its translation is CASSEGGKGAYGYTF. This chain joins TRBV2 and TRBJ1-2; 7 bases line up with TRBD1. The trim removed 3 bases at V and 4 bases at J, leaving 8 bases unmatched. Germline-derived CDR1 and CDR2 are SNHLY and FYNNEI. CDR3 length: 15 amino acids.

The rearrangement joins TRBV12-5 to TRBJ1-5; 10 bases fit TRBD1. V gave up 2 bases and J gave up 0 bases; unmatched junction bases: 10. The CDR3 totals 19 residues. The germline CDR1 and CDR2 sequences are LGHNT and FRNRAP. Here the CDR3 DNA reads TGTGCTAGTGGTTTGACACCGGGACAGGGGTTGTATAGCAATCAGCCCCAGCATTTT. Amino acid sequence: CASGLTPGQGLYSNQPQHF.

The V and J genes are TRBV10-1 and TRBJ2-6; 8 nucleotides match TRBD1. J lost 0 bases, V lost 8 bases, and 9 bases had no gene match. The germline CDR1 and CDR2 sequences are WNHNN and SYGVQD (reference sequence). The CDR3 is 17 residues long. The chain's CDR3 is CASPPGGQGSGANVLTF. DNA for the CDR3: TGCGCCAGCCCACCTGGAGGACAGGGCTCTGGGGCCAACGTCCTGACTTTC.

The sample holds a few counts of this clone. V gene TRBV5-1 combines with J gene TRBJ1-2, with 7 bases that match TRBD1. The CDR3 length is 13 residues. J lost 5 bases, V lost 4 bases, and 5 bases had no gene match. The germline gives CDR1 SGHRS, CDR2 YFSETQ. The CDR3 coding sequence is TGCGCCAGCAGCCTGGACAGGATTTATGGCTACACCTTC. This gives the protein CASSLDRIYGYTF.

This rearrangement joins TRBV21-1 to TRBJ1-2; no check of the table's D call, TRBD1, against the DNA was made. TRBV21-1 is reported as a pseudogene. The CDR3 is 16 residues long. In nucleotides, the CDR3 is TGTGCCAGCAGCAAAGTTCCAGGGGAAGCTAACTATGGCTACACCTTC. This sequence encodes CASSKVPGEANYGYTF.